The rows below give T cell receptor beta chains drawn from one sample of a study of blood T cell repertoires in COVID-19. Repertoires were generated with immunoSEQ multiplex PCR, while TCRdb's copy carries only in-frame clones and drops some. Of about 300,000 clones listed, approximately 84% are singletons. Sequenced: peripheral blood. Receptor source: a human donor with COVID-19, enrolled during active disease. The donor label of this sample is uncertain. Each CDR3 is given with its conserved first and last residue. D genes are given only for firm matches. Clone size is not always given. Where it is, it says once, few, many or a class for expanded clones.

J,D,V,size,DNA,CDR3
TRBJ2-2,TRBD2,TRBV5-1,NA,TGCGCCAGCAGCTTCCCCGTATATGGACTAGCGGGAGCCACCGGGGAGCTGTTTTTT,CASSFPVYGLAGATGELFF
TRBJ2-1,TRBD2,TRBV6-4,NA,TGTGCCAGCAGTCCCGTGAGCGGGAACCGGGGGGAGCAGTTCTTC,CASSPVSGNRGEQFF
TRBJ2-1,NA,TRBV25-1,NA,TGTGCCAGCAGTGAAGCCGGACAGCCTCCTAACAATGAGCAGTTCTTC,CASSEAGQPPNNEQFF
TRBJ2-2,TRBD2,TRBV5-1,NA,TGCGCCAGCAGCTTGGAGCTGACTAGCGGGATGAACACCGGGGAGCTGTTTTTT,CASSLELTSGMNTGELFF
TRBJ2-1,TRBD2,TRBV19,NA,TGTGCCAGTAGTACCGGACTAGCGGGACCCAATGAGCAGTTCTTC,CASSTGLAGPNEQFF
TRBJ2-3,NA,TRBV27,NA,TGTGCCAGCAGTTCTCAGTCAGGGCAACTTCAAGATACGCAGTATTTT,CASSSQSGQLQDTQYF
TRBJ1-5,TRBD1,TRBV19,few,TGTGCCAGTAATCCCTCCTGGGACAGGGGAAATCAGCCCCAGCATTTT,CASNPSWDRGNQPQHF
TRBJ1-6,TRBD1,TRBV7-8,NA,TGTGCCAGCAGCTTAATGGGACAGGGACTTTCCTCACCCCTCCACTTT,CASSLMGQGLSSPLHF
TRBJ1-5,NA,TRBV19,NA,TGTGCCAGTATCAAGAAGACAGGAGCTATCAATCAGCCCCAGCATTTT,CASIKKTGAINQPQHF
TRBJ2-2,NA,TRBV29-1,NA,TGCAGCGTTCAGGGGTCAAACACCGGGGAGCTGTTTTTT,CSVQGSNTGELFF
TRBJ2-7,NA,TRBV5-5,NA,TGTGCCAGCAGCCCGCGCCCCGGGACAACCTACGAGCAGTACTTC,CASSPRPGTTYEQYF
TRBJ1-1,NA,TRBV28,NA,TGTGCCAGCAGCCCTACGGGGGGGTTCACTGAAGCTTTCTTT,CASSPTGGFTEAFF
TRBJ1-4,NA,TRBV4-3,NA,TGCGCCAGCAGCCAAGAGCCGAACGGGGAGAATGAAAAACTGTTTTTT,CASSQEPNGENEKLFF
TRBJ1-6,TRBD1,TRBV30,NA,TGTGCCTGCAGAACAGGGGGGAATTCACCCCTCCACTTT,CACRTGGNSPLHF
TRBJ2-7,TRBD1,TRBV5-5,NA,TGTGCCAGCAGCTTGGCCCCGGGACAGGGAGCCATCGAGCAGTACTTC,CASSLAPGQGAIEQYF
TRBJ2-3,NA,TRBV7-9,NA,TGTGCCAGCAGCTTTGGGCAGGGCCCCACAGATACGCAGTATTTT,CASSFGQGPTDTQYF
TRBJ2-7,NA,TRBV12-3/TRBV12-4,few,TGTGCCAGCAGTATCGGGATCTTCGAGCAGTACTTC,CASSIGIFEQYF
TRBJ2-4,NA,TRBV19,NA,TGTGCCAGTAGTACAGGGACAACTGAAAACATTCAGTACTTC,CASSTGTTENIQYF
TRBJ2-5,NA,TRBV18,NA,TGTGCCAGCTCACCACCGAGGGATGAGAAGACCCAGTACTTC,CASSPPRDEKTQYF
TRBJ2-2,NA,TRBV19,NA,TGTGCCAGTAGTATTCATGGGGCCCGCGCCGGGGAGCTGTTTTTT,CASSIHGARAGELFF
TRBJ1-2,NA,TRBV6-1,NA,TGTGCCAGCAGTGAAGCGCGGGTTCTCAGTGGCTACACCTTC,CASSEARVLSGYTF
TRBJ2-7,NA,TRBV19,NA,TGTGCCAGTAGTAAACAGGGTTTGGTTTACGAGCAGTACTTC,CASSKQGLVYEQYF
TRBJ2-7,NA,TRBV27,NA,TGTGCCAGCAGCTTGAGGGGAGGCCTCTCCTACGAGCAGTACTTC,CASSLRGGLSYEQYF
TRBJ1-1,TRBD1,TRBV6-5,NA,TGTGCCAGCAGTTACTCCGGGAGGACAGGGTCAGCTTTCTTT,CASSYSGRTGSAFF
TRBJ2-5,NA,TRBV9,NA,TGTGCCAGCAGCGTAGGGGCGGGGACCCAGTACTTC,CASSVGAGTQYF
TRBJ2-3,NA,TRBV5-4,NA,TGTGCCAGCAGCCGGGACCTTCAGGGGATAGATACGCAGTATTTT,CASSRDLQGIDTQYF
TRBJ2-5,NA,TRBV28,NA,TGTGCCAGCACTACGTCCCGGACCGCCGGGGCCCAGTACTTC,CASTTSRTAGAQYF
TRBJ1-1,TRBD1,TRBV2,NA,TGTGCCAGCAAACAGGGGGCGATGAACACTGAAGCTTTCTTT,CASKQGAMNTEAFF
TRBJ2-7,TRBD2,TRBV28,NA,TGTGTCACAGCCGACGGACTAGCGGGATCCTACGAGCAGTACTTC,CVTADGLAGSYEQYF
TRBJ2-3,TRBD1,TRBV25-1,NA,TGTGCCAGCGGGGACAGGGTTCTTGCAGATACGCAGTATTTT,CASGDRVLADTQYF
TRBJ2-7,TRBD2,TRBV27,NA,TGTGCCAGCAGACCAAGGACTAGCTCCTACGAGCAGTACTTC,CASRPRTSSYEQYF
TRBJ2-2,NA,TRBV6-5,few,TGTGCCAGCCTCCAAGACCTAGGAAGCTCCGGGGAGCTGTTTTTT,CASLQDLGSSGELFF
TRBJ1-4,NA,TRBV5-6,NA,TGTGCCAGCAGCTTCGGGGTTAATGAAAAACTGTTTTTT,CASSFGVNEKLFF
TRBJ1-2,TRBD1,TRBV5-1,NA,TGCGCCAGCAGCCAACGACAGGGACAAAATACAGGTGGCTACACCTTC,CASSQRQGQNTGGYTF
TRBJ2-2,TRBD2,TRBV7-9,NA,TGTGCCAGCAGCTTAGACCTCGGACTAGCGGGAGAGAACACCGGGGAGCTGTTTTTT,CASSLDLGLAGENTGELFF